This TCR beta chain was identified in a study of cytomegalovirus exposure and HLA in healthy donors. V lost 4 bases, J lost 5 bases, and 11 bases lay in between. CDR3 length equals 13 residues. The germline gives CDR1 SNHLY, CDR2 FYNNEI. The PCR was carried out with 60 Vbeta primers and 13 Jbeta primers. TCRdb's copy holds only in-frame clones and misses some; the assay was immunoSEQ multiplex PCR. The sample yields 130,000 or so clones, 60% to 85% seen once. The TCR was taken from a man under 40 in good health and CMV-seronegative. The chain combines TRBV2 with TRBJ1-1, with D possibly TRBD1 on 5 matching bases. The sequenced sample consisted of PBMCs. Here the CDR3 DNA reads TGTGCCAGCAGTGTGGAGGGGAGGACTGAAGCTTTCTTT. It encodes CASSVEGRTEAFF.